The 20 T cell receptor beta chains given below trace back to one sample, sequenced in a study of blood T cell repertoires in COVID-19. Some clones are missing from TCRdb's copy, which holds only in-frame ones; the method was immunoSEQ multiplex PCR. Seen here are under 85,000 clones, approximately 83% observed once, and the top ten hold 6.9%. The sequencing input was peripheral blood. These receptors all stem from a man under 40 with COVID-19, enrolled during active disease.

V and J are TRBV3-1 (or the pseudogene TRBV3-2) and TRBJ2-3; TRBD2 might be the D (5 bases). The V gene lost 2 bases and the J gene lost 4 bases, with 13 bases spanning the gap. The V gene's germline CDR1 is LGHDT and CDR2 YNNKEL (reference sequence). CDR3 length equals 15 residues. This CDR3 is CASSQRGTEADTQYF. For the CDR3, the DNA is TGTGCCAGCAGCCAACGGGGTACGGAGGCAGATACGCAGTATTTT.

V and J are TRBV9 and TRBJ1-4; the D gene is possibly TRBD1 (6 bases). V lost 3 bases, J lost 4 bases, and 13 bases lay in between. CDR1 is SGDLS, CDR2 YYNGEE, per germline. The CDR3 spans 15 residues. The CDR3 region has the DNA TGTGCCAGCAGCGCCTGGGGGCAAAATAATGAAAAACTGTTTTTT. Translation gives CASSAWGQNNEKLFF.

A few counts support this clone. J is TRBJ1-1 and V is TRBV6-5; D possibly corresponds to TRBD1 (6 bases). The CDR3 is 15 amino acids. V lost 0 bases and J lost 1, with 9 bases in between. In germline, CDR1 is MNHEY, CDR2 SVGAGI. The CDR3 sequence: CASSYSARGNTEAFF. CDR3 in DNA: TGTGCCAGCAGTTACTCTGCCAGGGGGAACACTGAAGCTTTCTTT.

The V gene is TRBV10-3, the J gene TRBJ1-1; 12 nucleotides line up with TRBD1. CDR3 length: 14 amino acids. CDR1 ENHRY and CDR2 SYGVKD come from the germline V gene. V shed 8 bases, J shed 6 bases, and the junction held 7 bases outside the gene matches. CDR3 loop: CAIGDRGPAAEAFF. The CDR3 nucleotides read TGTGCCATCGGGGACAGGGGGCCGGCCGCTGAAGCTTTCTTT.

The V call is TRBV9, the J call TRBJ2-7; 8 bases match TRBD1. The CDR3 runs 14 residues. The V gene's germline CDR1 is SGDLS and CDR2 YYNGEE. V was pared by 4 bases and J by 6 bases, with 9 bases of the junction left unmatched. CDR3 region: CASSPATGEVEQYF. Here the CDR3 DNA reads TGTGCCAGCAGCCCCGCGACAGGGGAAGTCGAGCAGTACTTC.

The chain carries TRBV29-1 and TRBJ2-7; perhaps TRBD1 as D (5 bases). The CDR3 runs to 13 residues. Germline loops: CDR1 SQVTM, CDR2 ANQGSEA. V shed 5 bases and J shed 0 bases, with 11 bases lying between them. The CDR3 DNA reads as TGCAGCGTTCAGGACATAAGCTCCTACGAGCAGTACTTC. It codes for CSVQDISSYEQYF.

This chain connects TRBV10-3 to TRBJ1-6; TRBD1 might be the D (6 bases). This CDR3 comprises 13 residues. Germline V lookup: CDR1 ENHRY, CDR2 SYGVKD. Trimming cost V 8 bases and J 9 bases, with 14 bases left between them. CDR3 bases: TGTGCCATCGCAGCGGACAGATCTTCACCCCTCCACTTT. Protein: CAIAADRSSPLHF.

The CDR3 nucleotides read TGTGCCAGCAGCTTCCTGACAGGGGTTTCTGAAGCTTTCTTT. Translated, it gives CASSFLTGVSEAFF. V usage is TRBV11-2 and J usage is TRBJ1-1, with 8 positions matching TRBD1. Germline CDR1 SGHAT, CDR2 FQNNGV. The V and J ends lost 3 bases and 6 bases, in that order; junction bases with no gene match: 6. The CDR3 consists of 14 residues.

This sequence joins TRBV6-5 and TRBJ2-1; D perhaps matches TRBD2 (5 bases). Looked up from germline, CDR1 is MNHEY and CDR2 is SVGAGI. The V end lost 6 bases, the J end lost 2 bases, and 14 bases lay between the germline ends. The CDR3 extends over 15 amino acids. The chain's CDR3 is CASSADFPAYNEQFF. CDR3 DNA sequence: TGTGCCAGCAGCGCGGACTTTCCAGCCTACAATGAGCAGTTCTTC.

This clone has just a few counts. CDR3 amino acids: CAWSDLSGFNEQFF. The CDR3 DNA reads TGTGCCTGGAGTGACCTTAGCGGATTCAATGAGCAGTTCTTC. This chain connects TRBV30 to TRBJ2-1, with D perhaps TRBD2 (6 bases). There are 14 residues in the CDR3. V was cut by 1 base and J by 6 bases, with 13 bases left in between. From germline, CDR1 is GTSNPN and CDR2 SVGIG (reference sequence).

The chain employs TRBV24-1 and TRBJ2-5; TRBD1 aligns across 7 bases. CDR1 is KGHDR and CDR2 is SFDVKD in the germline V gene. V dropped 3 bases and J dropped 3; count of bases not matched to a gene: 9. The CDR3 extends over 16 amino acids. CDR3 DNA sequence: TGTGCCACCAGTGATCCGCTGAGGGGGCGGAAAGAGACCCAGTACTTC. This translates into CATSDPLRGRKETQYF.

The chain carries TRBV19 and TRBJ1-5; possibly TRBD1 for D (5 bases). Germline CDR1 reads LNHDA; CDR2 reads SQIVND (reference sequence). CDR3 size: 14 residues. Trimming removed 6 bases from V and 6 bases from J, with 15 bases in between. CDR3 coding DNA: TGTGCCAGTAGCCCGACAGCTGAAGGTCAGCCCCAGCATTTT. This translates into CASSPTAEGQPQHF.

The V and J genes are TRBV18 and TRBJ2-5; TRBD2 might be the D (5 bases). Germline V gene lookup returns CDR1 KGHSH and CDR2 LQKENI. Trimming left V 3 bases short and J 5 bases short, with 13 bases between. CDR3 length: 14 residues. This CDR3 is CASSPGDIEETQYF. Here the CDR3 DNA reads TGTGCCAGCTCACCGGGAGACATTGAGGAGACCCAGTACTTC.

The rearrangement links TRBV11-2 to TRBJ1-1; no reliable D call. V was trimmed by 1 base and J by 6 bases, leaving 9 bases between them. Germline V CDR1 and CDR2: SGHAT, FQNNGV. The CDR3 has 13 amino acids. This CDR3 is CASSLGTPPEAFF. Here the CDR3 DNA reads TGTGCCAGCAGCTTAGGGACTCCTCCTGAAGCTTTCTTT.

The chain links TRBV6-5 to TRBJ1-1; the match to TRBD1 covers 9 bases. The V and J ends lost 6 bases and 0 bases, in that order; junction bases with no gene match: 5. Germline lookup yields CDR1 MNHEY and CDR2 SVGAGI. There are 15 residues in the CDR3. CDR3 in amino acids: CASRLQGAMNTEAFF. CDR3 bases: TGTGCCAGCAGACTACAGGGGGCGATGAACACTGAAGCTTTCTTT.

DNA for the CDR3: TGTGCCAGCAGGAGAACAGGGGACAATCAGCCCCAGCATTTT. Translating it yields CASRRTGDNQPQHF. The chain has TRBV6-5 and TRBJ1-5; 7 nucleotides match TRBD1. With 6 bases clipped from V and 3 bases from J, the junction kept 5 bases outside the gene matches. Germline CDR1 reads MNHEY; CDR2 reads SVGAGI. The CDR3 covers 14 residues.

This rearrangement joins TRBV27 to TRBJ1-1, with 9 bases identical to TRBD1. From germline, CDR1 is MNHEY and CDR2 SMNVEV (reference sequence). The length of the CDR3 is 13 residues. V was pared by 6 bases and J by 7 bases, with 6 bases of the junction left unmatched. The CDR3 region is CASSGTGFNEAFF. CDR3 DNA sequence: TGTGCCAGCAGCGGGACAGGGTTTAATGAAGCTTTCTTT.

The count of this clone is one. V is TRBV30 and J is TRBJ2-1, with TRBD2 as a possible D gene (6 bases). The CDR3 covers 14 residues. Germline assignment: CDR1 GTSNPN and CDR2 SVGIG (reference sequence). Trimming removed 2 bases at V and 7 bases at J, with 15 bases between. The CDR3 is CAWSQGGVANEQFF. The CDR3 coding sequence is TGTGCCTGGAGTCAGGGCGGGGTCGCGAATGAGCAGTTCTTC. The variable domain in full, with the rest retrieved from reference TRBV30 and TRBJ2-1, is SQTIHQWPATLVQPVGSPLSLECTVEGTSNPNLYWYRQAAGRGLQLLFYSVGIGQISSEVPQNLSASRPQDRQFILSSKKLLLSDSGFYLCAWSQGGVANEQFFGPGTRLTVL.

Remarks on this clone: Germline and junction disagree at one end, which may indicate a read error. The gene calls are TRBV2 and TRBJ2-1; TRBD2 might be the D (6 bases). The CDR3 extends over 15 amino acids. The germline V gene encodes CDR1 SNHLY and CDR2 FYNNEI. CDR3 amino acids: CASSEDGSSYNEQFF. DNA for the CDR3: TGTGCCAGCAGCGAAGACGGGAGCTCCTACAATGAGCAGTTCTTC.

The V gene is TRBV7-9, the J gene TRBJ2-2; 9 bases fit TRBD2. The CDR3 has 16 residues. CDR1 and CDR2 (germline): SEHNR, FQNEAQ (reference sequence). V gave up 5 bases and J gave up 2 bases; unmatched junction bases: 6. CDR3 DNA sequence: TGTGCCAGCAGCCGTACTAGCGGGTCTAACACCGGGGAGCTGTTTTTT. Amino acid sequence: CASSRTSGSNTGELFF.